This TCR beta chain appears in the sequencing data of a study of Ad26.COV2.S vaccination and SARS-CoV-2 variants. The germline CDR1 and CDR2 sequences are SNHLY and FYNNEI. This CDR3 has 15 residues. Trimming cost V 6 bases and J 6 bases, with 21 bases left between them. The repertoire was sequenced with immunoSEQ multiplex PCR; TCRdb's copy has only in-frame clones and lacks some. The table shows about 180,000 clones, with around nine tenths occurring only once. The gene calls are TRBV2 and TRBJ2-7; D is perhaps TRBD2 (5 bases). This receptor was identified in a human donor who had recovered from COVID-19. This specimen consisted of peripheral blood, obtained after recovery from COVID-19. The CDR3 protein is CASSPLLAPPTEQYF. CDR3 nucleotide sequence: TGTGCCAGCAGCCCCCTCCTAGCCCCACCTACCGAGCAGTACTTC.